What follows are 23 T cell receptor beta chains derived from one specimen sequenced in a study of chemoradiotherapy in HPV16-positive cancers. Profiling relied on immunoSEQ multiplex PCR, and the TCRdb table lists in-frame clones only, not all of them. In the table there are about 5,100 clones, roughly three quarters of which are singletons. Sample: tumor tissue, taken from a patient who underwent chemoradiotherapy. Source of these receptors: a human donor with HPV-associated anogenital cancer.

This clone was seen a single time. The chain uses TRBV6-1 and TRBJ1-1; D unresolved. The CDR3 sequence is 14 residues long. Germline V gives CDR1 MNHNS, CDR2 SASEGT. Trimming stripped 1 base from V and 1 base from J, with 7 bases between. The CDR3 loop reads CASSEVQPNTEAFF. The CDR3 DNA reads TGTGCCAGCAGTGAAGTACAGCCGAACACTGAAGCTTTCTTT.

This chain joins TRBV10-3 and TRBJ1-3; D gene uncertain. V was pared by 10 bases and J by 2 bases, with 18 bases between. Per germline, CDR1 ENHRY and CDR2 SYGVKD. The CDR3 has 15 amino acids. The CDR3 DNA reads TGTGCCACCCTCCTCGGAATGGGGACTGGAAACACCATATATTTT. It codes for CATLLGMGTGNTIYF.

The chain joins TRBV5-1 to TRBJ2-7; TRBD2 aligns across 7 bases. V was pared by 4 bases and J by 2 bases, with 3 bases of the junction left unmatched. The CDR3 length is 13 residues. Germline V gene data show CDR1 as SGHRS and CDR2 as YFSETQ. Written as DNA, the CDR3 is TGCGCCAGCAGCCCGGGGGGAGCCTACGAGCAGTACTTC. This gives the protein CASSPGGAYEQYF.

V and J are TRBV27 and TRBJ1-6; no clear D. Trimming left V 4 bases short and J 6 bases short, with 7 bases between. The CDR3 totals 13 residues. Germline-derived CDR1 and CDR2 are MNHEY and SMNVEV (reference sequence). Written as DNA, the CDR3 is TGTGCCAGCAGTTCGACTGGTAATTCACCCCTCCACTTT. Protein: CASSSTGNSPLHF.

The CDR3 region has the DNA TGTGCCAGCAGCCAAGTGGAGGCAGATACGCAGTATTTT. It encodes CASSQVEADTQYF. This rearrangement joins TRBV14 to TRBJ2-3; D perhaps matches TRBD2 (5 bases). Germline assignment: CDR1 SGHDN and CDR2 FVKESK. Trimming stripped 1 base from V and 4 bases from J, with 6 bases between. CDR3 size: 13 residues. The complete variable domain, with remaining parts taken from reference TRBV14 and TRBJ2-3, reads EAGVTQFPSHSVIEKGQTVTLRCDPISGHDNLYWYRRVMGKEIKFLLHFVKESKQDESGMPNNRFLAERTGGTYSTLKVQPAELEDSGVYFCASSQVEADTQYFGPGTRLTVL.

This clone was counted a few times. J is TRBJ2-7 and V is TRBV15; 7 bases agree with TRBD1. The ends lost 0 bases at V and 5 bases at J; junction bases unmatched: 4. This CDR3 is 14 amino acids long. Germline CDR1 is LNHNV and CDR2 is YYDKDF (reference sequence). CDR3 loop: CATSRDSGQHEQYF. CDR3 sequence (DNA): TGTGCCACCAGCAGAGACTCGGGACAGCACGAGCAGTACTTC.

V and J are TRBV11-2 and TRBJ1-2; the D is unclear. Per the germline V gene, CDR1 is SGHAT and CDR2 is FQNNGV. Between the trimmed V and J ends, which lost 3 bases and 2 bases, there was a span of 10 bases. The length of the CDR3 is 14 residues. In DNA form, the CDR3 reads TGTGCCAGCAGCTTGCCCTCTCAGAACTATGGCTACACCTTC. Its protein product is CASSLPSQNYGYTF.

In DNA form, the CDR3 reads TGTGCCAGCAGTACACAGGGTTATCGCAATCAGCCCCAGCATTTT. Its translation is CASSTQGYRNQPQHF. The gene calls are TRBV6-5 and TRBJ1-5; D perhaps matches TRBD1 (6 bases). CDR1 is MNHEY and CDR2 is SVGAGI in the germline V gene. The CDR3 is 15 residues long. V was trimmed by 5 bases and J by 2 bases, leaving 13 bases between them.

The V gene is TRBV6-4, the J gene TRBJ2-2; 8 bases map to TRBD1. CDR1 is MRHNA and CDR2 is SNTAGT in the germline V gene. With V trimmed by 2 bases and J by 3 bases, 8 bases remained unmatched. The CDR3 totals 17 residues. CDR3 residues: CASSDGGQGSHTGELFF. For the CDR3, the DNA is TGTGCCAGCAGTGACGGCGGACAGGGCTCGCACACCGGGGAGCTGTTTTTT.

Worth noting for this clone: Other nucleotide sequences from this sample produce the same CDR3. The rearrangement links TRBV18 to TRBJ1-1; no clear D gene. This CDR3 has 12 residues. Trimming took off 1 base at V and 3 bases at J, with 3 bases between the two ends. The germline gives CDR1 KGHSH, CDR2 LQKENI. The DNA for the CDR3 is TGTGCCAGCTCACCACGGGACACTGAAGCTTTCTTT. It is translated as CASSPRDTEAFF. Full variable domain (outside the CDR3, taken from reference TRBV18 and TRBJ1-1): NAGVMQNPRHLVRRRGQEARLRCSPMKGHSHVYWYRQLPEEGLKFMVYLQKENIIDESGMPKERFSAEFPKEGPSILRIQQVVRGDSAAYFCASSPRDTEAFFGQGTRLTVV.

The J gene is TRBJ1-2, the V gene TRBV5-1; the D is unclear. Per germline, CDR1 SGHRS and CDR2 YFSETQ. The CDR3 spans 11 residues. The V and J ends lost 7 bases and 8 bases respectively, with 12 bases between them. The CDR3 loop reads CASSTGRGYTF. CDR3 coding DNA: TGCGCCAGCTCAACGGGGAGAGGCTACACCTTC.

The chain couples TRBV9 to TRBJ2-2; 10 nucleotides align to TRBD1. V lost 2 bases, J lost 4 bases, and 11 bases stayed unmatched. The CDR3 has 18 residues. Germline CDR1 is SGDLS and CDR2 is YYNGEE. The CDR3 nucleotides read TGTGCCAGCAGCGTCTTACCTGGGGACAGGGGTGCCACCGGGGAGCTGTTTTTT. This sequence encodes CASSVLPGDRGATGELFF.

The chain joins TRBV5-8 to TRBJ1-1; 7 bases agree with TRBD1. CDR1 and CDR2 from the germline V gene are SGHTS and YDEGEE. Trimming cost V 4 bases and J 1 base; bases outside gene matches: 7. The CDR3 is 15 residues long. The CDR3: CASSIDRVGNTEAFF. In DNA form, the CDR3 reads TGTGCCAGCAGCATCGACAGGGTGGGGAACACTGAAGCTTTCTTT.

In this sample, this clone turned up a few times. The V and J genes are TRBV9 and TRBJ1-2, with unresolved D. The V gene lost 0 bases and the J gene lost 3 bases, with 12 bases spanning the gap. The CDR3 is 15 amino acids. Germline-derived CDR1 and CDR2 are SGDLS and YYNGEE. This CDR3 is CASSVGSTGDYGYTF. The CDR3 DNA reads as TGTGCCAGCAGCGTAGGGTCAACGGGAGACTATGGCTACACCTTC. Full variable domain (outside the CDR3, taken from reference TRBV9 and TRBJ1-2): DSGVTQTPKHLITATGQRVTLRCSPRSGDLSVYWYQQSLDQGLQFLIQYYNGEERAKGNILERFSAQQFPDLHSELNLSSLELGDSALYFCASSVGSTGDYGYTFGSGTRLTVV.

This chain uses TRBV5-6 with TRBJ2-7; possibly TRBD1 for D (5 bases). V was trimmed by 4 bases and J by 3 bases, leaving 8 bases between them. This CDR3 has 12 residues. Germline CDR1 reads SGHDT; CDR2 reads YYEEEE. The CDR3 spells CASSVRVYEQYF. DNA of the CDR3: TGTGCCAGCAGCGTCAGGGTCTACGAGCAGTACTTC.

This clone has just a few counts. The V call is TRBV2, the J call TRBJ1-2; TRBD1 matches at 7 bases. The trim removed 7 bases at V and 0 bases at J, leaving 2 bases unmatched. The CDR3 length is 13 residues. Germline loops: CDR1 SNHLY, CDR2 FYNNEI. DNA for the CDR3: TGTGCCAGCACGACAGGGCCTAACTATGGCTACACCTTC. Translated: CASTTGPNYGYTF. Full variable domain (rest looked up from reference TRBV2 and TRBJ1-2): EPEVTQTPSHQVTQMGQEVILRCVPISNHLYFYWYRQILGQKVEFLVSFYNNEISEKSEIFDDQFSVERPDGSNFTLKIRSTKLEDSAMYFCASTTGPNYGYTFGSGTRLTVV.

This clone was detected a few times. V gene TRBV2 combines with J gene TRBJ2-3; a possible D gene is TRBD1 (5 bases). Germline loops: CDR1 SNHLY, CDR2 FYNNEI. This CDR3 spans 14 amino acids. Trimming removed 11 bases from V and 4 bases from J, with 19 bases in between. The CDR3 spells CAQRDGRAPDTQYF. CDR3 coding DNA: TGTGCCCAACGTGATGGCAGGGCGCCAGATACGCAGTATTTT.

This chain connects TRBV14 to TRBJ2-1; 13 bases agree with TRBD2. Looked up from germline, CDR1 is SGHDN and CDR2 is FVKESK. The CDR3 length is 15 residues. Losses at the gene ends were 4 bases for V and 4 bases for J; bases not matched to a gene: 1. CDR3 in DNA: TGTGCCAGCAGCCGACTAGCGGGAGGATACAATGAGCAGTTCTTC. It specifies CASSRLAGGYNEQFF.

The chain carries TRBV5-1 and TRBJ1-1; no clear D gene. Germline loops: CDR1 SGHRS, CDR2 YFSETQ. This CDR3 is 14 amino acids long. V was shortened by 4 bases and J by 1 base, with 11 bases between the two germline ends. Written as DNA, the CDR3 is TGCGCCAGCAGCACGTCCGGGTCGAACACTGAAGCTTTCTTT. Translation gives CASSTSGSNTEAFF.

A single count supports this clone. This chain connects TRBV9 to TRBJ2-5, with D possibly matching TRBD1 (5 bases). The CDR3 runs 14 residues. V dropped 4 bases and J dropped 2 bases, with 12 bases sitting between them. Per germline, CDR1 SGDLS and CDR2 YYNGEE. The DNA of the CDR3 is TGTGCCAGCAGCCCTGAAGGGGAACAAGAGACCCAGTACTTC. Encoded protein: CASSPEGEQETQYF.

The CDR3 loop is CASSPLGSGRETQYF. The CDR3 bases are TGCGCCAGCAGCCCCCTTGGGTCGGGCCGCGAGACCCAGTACTTC. This chain uses TRBV5-1 with TRBJ2-5; D remains unclear. The CDR3 has 15 residues. Germline V gene data show CDR1 as SGHRS and CDR2 as YFSETQ. Between the trimmed V and J ends, which lost 4 bases and 5 bases, there was a span of 18 bases.

The chain carries TRBV11-2 and TRBJ1-1; D is perhaps TRBD1 (5 bases). The germline V gene has CDR1 SGHAT and CDR2 FQNNGV. This CDR3 contains 13 residues. V shed 5 bases and J shed 1 base, with 8 bases lying between them. CDR3 sequence: CASSPGRNTEAFF. The CDR3 coding sequence is TGTGCCAGCAGCCCGGGACGGAACACTGAAGCTTTCTTT. Full variable domain (remainder filled in from reference TRBV11-2 and TRBJ1-1): EAGVAQSPRYKIIEKRQSVAFWCNPISGHATLYWYQQILGQGPKLLIQFQNNGVVDDSQLPKDRFSAERLKGVDSTLKIQPAKLEDSAVYLCASSPGRNTEAFFGQGTRLTVV.

The chain is built from TRBV7-3 and TRBJ1-3; 9 bases agree with TRBD1. CDR1 and CDR2 from the germline V gene are SGHTA and FQGTGA. This CDR3 spans 15 amino acids. The junction had 6 bases not matched to a gene; V was cut back by 5 bases and J by 4 bases. CDR3 DNA: TGTGCCAGCAGCCTACAGGGGGCAGGAGGAAACACCATATATTTT. Amino acid sequence: CASSLQGAGGNTIYF.